Sequencing of this T cell receptor (beta chain) was carried out in a study of T cells after yellow fever vaccination. For this clonotype: Its specificity is not known.

Regarding the study as a whole: Abundant bulk-derived clonotypes could contaminate FACS-sorted repertoires. Reappearance after the booster was seen for most primary-vaccination clones, at 95% to 96% CD4 and 85% to 90% CD8. Some clonotypes were seen in both the CD4 and the CD8 compartments. These made up a small share and likely arose from convergent recombination.

TCR cDNA was made by 5'RACE template switching, adding a universal primer site and UMIs. TCRdb fed the 5' RACE reads into MiXCR, producing one record per CDR3 protein. The data show about 150,000 distinct CDR3 sequences, approximately 6.6% seen once. CDR3 length equals 13 residues. Germline-derived CDR1 and CDR2 are DFQATT and SNEGSKA (reference sequence). The V end was cut by 1 base, the J end by 5 bases, with 11 bases between. The TCR sequence derives from a man aged 25-45 years who received the YFV17D yellow fever vaccine. The V gene is TRBV20-1, the J gene TRBJ1-1; tentative D call: TRBD1 (6 bases). Sequencing was performed on CD4+ T cells sorted from PBMCs, taken 10 days after the yellow fever booster vaccination. As DNA, the CDR3 is TGCAGTGCTAGAGTCAGGGGTGGGACTGAAGCTTTCTTT. This codes for CSARVRGGTEAFF.